The sequence of this T cell receptor beta chain was determined in a study of blood T cells in healthy people across ages. Total RNA extracted from each sample amounted to at least 5 micrograms. The germline CDR1 and CDR2 sequences are SQVTM and ANQGSEA. V lost 1 base and J 13 bases, leaving 16 bases between the germline ends. CDR3 length equals 12 residues. Combining a sample-barcoded 5' primer with a J-beta primer mix, a second PCR ran for about 6 to 11 cycles. TCRdb re-called the 5' RACE reads through MiXCR, storing one row per CDR3 protein. This table has approximately 780,000 distinct CDR3 sequences, roughly 24% appearing once. This sample also belongs to another study, concerning T cells of mothers and their children. That work contributes: The donors comprised over 5 children and their three healthy Caucasian mothers. Random nucleotides (2-4) and sample barcodes were added by the M1S primer used in the second PCR.

The TCR comes from a boy aged 5-17 years in good health. This chain uses TRBV29-1 with TRBJ1-1; weak D call: TRBD1 (5 bases). The material sequenced was blood. The CDR3 loop is CSVEAIESGGFF. CDR3 in DNA: TGCAGCGTTGAAGCAATAGAGTCGGGGGGTTTCTTT. The entire variable domain, with the rest obtained from reference TRBV29-1 and TRBJ1-1, is as follows: SAVISQKPSRDICQRGTSLTIQCQVDSQVTMMFWYRQQPGQSLTLIATANQGSEATYESGFVIDKFPISRPNLTFSTLTVSNMSPEDSSIYLCSVEAIESGGFFGQGTRLTVV.